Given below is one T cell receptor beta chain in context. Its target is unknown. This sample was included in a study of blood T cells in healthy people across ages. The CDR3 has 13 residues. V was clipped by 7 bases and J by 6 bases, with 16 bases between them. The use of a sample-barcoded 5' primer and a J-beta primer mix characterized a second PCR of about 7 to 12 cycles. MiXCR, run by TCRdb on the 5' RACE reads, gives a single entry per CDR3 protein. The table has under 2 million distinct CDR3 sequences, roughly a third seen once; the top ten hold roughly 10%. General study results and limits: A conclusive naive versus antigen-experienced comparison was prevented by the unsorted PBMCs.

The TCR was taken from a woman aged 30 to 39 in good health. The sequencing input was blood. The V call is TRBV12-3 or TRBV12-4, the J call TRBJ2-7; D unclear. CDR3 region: CASTTNNVCEQYF. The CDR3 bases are TGTGCCAGCACTACAAACAACGTCTGCGAGCAGTACTTC.